A single sample is the source of the 19 T cell receptor beta chains below, sequenced in a study of T cell repertoires in cytomegalovirus infection. The antigens these receptors bind are not known. TCRdb re-analysed the reads in MiXCR, keeping a single row per CDR3 protein. The sample shows roughly 800,000 distinct CDR3 sequences, under 35% of them seen only once. Material: cultured CD8+ T cells from PBMCs, obtained from culture after CMV antigen stimulation. These receptors all come from a human donor in good health (CMV status not recorded). Some clones in this sample may be carry-over from other donors' samples.

This clonotype appeared a few times. The chain joins TRBV10-3 to TRBJ2-3, with D possibly called TRBD1 or TRBD2 (6 bases each). V shed 0 bases and J shed 2 bases, with 9 bases lying between them. The CDR3 runs 15 residues. The germline V gene has CDR1 ENHRY and CDR2 SYGVKD. The CDR3 here is CAISESRGDTDTQYF. The CDR3 bases are TGTGCCATCAGTGAGTCAAGGGGGGACACAGATACGCAGTATTTT.

This clonotype was observed a handful of times. The chain carries TRBV27 and TRBJ1-2; D might be TRBD1 (5 bases). V lost 1 base and J lost 4, with 13 bases in between. The CDR3 contains 15 residues. CDR1 and CDR2 from the germline V gene are MNHEY and SMNVEV (reference sequence). The CDR3 DNA reads TGTGCCAGCAGTTTATATTCAGGGCCACTCTATGGCTACACCTTC. Protein sequence: CASSLYSGPLYGYTF.

This clonotype has at least ten counts. V and J are TRBV7-9 and TRBJ1-5, with 8 bases that match TRBD1. Germline-derived CDR1 and CDR2 are SEHNR and FQNEAQ (reference sequence). V shed 5 bases and J 0 bases; nucleotides not matched to a gene: 3. The CDR3 spans 15 residues. The CDR3 DNA follows: TGTGCCAGCAGCATGGACAGGGCTAGCAATCAGCCCCAGCATTTT. It yields the protein CASSMDRASNQPQHF.

In its sample, this clonotype was seen a few times. The chain recombines TRBV6-5 with TRBJ1-1, with 7 bases matching TRBD1. V shed 5 bases, J shed 1 base, and the junction held 10 bases outside the gene matches. This CDR3 region has 16 residues. Per germline, CDR1 MNHEY and CDR2 SVGAGI. The CDR3 nucleotides are TGTGCCAGCAGTCCAGGATCAGGGACAGCGAACACTGAAGCTTTCTTT. As protein: CASSPGSGTANTEAFF.

The chain joins TRBV6-2 or TRBV6-3 to TRBJ1-4, with TRBD1 matching 7 bases. Germline CDR1 is MNHEY and CDR2 is SVGEGT. This CDR3 has 13 residues. Losses at the gene ends were 8 bases for V and 5 bases for J; bases not matched to a gene: 5. The CDR3 coding sequence is TGTGCCAGCGAGGGACAGATCAATGAAAAACTGTTTTTT. Amino acid sequence: CASEGQINEKLFF.

In this sample, this clonotype turned up a few times. The chain joins TRBV7-2 to TRBJ1-1; 10 nucleotides line up with TRBD1. Per germline, CDR1 SGHTA and CDR2 FQGNSA. There are 15 residues in the CDR3. Germline trimming cut 2 bases from V and 4 bases from J; bases unmatched to any gene: 4. DNA for the CDR3: TGTGCCAGCAGCTTATGGGACAGGGGATTCACTGAAGCTTTCTTT. This translates into CASSLWDRGFTEAFF.

The V gene is TRBV2, the J gene TRBJ2-7, with a possible D match to TRBD1 (5 bases). This CDR3 has 15 residues. The germline gives CDR1 SNHLY, CDR2 FYNNEI. V shed 4 bases and J shed 4 bases, with 17 bases lying between them. In DNA form, the CDR3 reads TGTGCCAGCAGTGGACCAGGGCCCGCGCGGTACGAGCAGTACGTC. This translates into CASSGPGPARYEQYV.

This chain joins TRBV4-1 and TRBJ1-4; the D is unclear. With 2 bases removed from V and 5 bases from J, the gap between germline ends came to 9 bases. CDR3 length equals 14 residues. Germline-derived CDR1 and CDR2 are MGHRA and YSYEKL. The chain's CDR3 is CASSQWAGNEKLFF. As DNA, the CDR3 is TGCGCCAGCAGCCAATGGGCTGGAAATGAAAAACTGTTTTTT.

This clonotype was recorded only once. The chain couples TRBV24-1 to TRBJ1-5; TRBD1 is a possible D gene (6 bases). This CDR3 is built from 15 residues. Germline CDR1 and CDR2: KGHDR and SFDVKD. The V and J ends lost 5 bases and 1 base respectively, with 11 bases between them. DNA of the CDR3: TGTGCCACCAGTGCCACAGGGAACAGCAATCAGCCCCAGCATTTT. It encodes CATSATGNSNQPQHF.

The gene calls are TRBV12-3 or TRBV12-4 and TRBJ2-3, with 9 bases that match TRBD2. CDR3 length: 15 residues. J lost 1 base, V lost 6 bases, and 5 bases had no gene match. CDR3 nucleotide sequence: TGTGCCAGCAGCCCCGTAGCGGGGGGCACAGATACGCAGTATTTT. This gives the protein CASSPVAGGTDTQYF.

Ten or more counts support this clonotype. V is TRBV7-2 and J is TRBJ1-6; D is unclear. This CDR3 is 16 amino acids long. V lost 5 bases and J lost 10, with 21 bases in between. Germline V gene lookup returns CDR1 SGHTA and CDR2 FQGNSA. The CDR3 is CASSPQRTQTGSPLHF. The CDR3 DNA follows: TGTGCCAGCAGCCCCCAGAGAACCCAGACCGGGTCACCCCTCCACTTT.

This clonotype was seen only a few times. The chain joins TRBV28 to TRBJ2-1; D gene uncertain. Trimming cost V 7 bases and J 4 bases, with 11 bases left between them. The CDR3 covers 13 residues. Looked up from germline, CDR1 is MDHEN and CDR2 is SYDVKM. The CDR3 coding sequence is TGTGCCAGCACCCTGAAGGGTTACAATGAGCAGTTCTTC. Amino acids: CASTLKGYNEQFF. Full variable domain (missing parts from reference TRBV28 and TRBJ2-1): DVKVTQSSRYLVKRTGEKVFLECVQDMDHENMFWYRQDPGLGLRLIYFSYDVKMKEKGDIPEGYSVSREKKERFSLILESASTNQTSMYLCASTLKGYNEQFFGPGTRLTVL.

This clonotype was observed at least ten times. V gene TRBV4-3 combines with J gene TRBJ2-1; 10 bases map to TRBD2. Germline V lookup: CDR1 LGHNA, CDR2 YSLEER. The CDR3 is 17 residues long. V lost 1 base and J lost 4; bases outside the gene matches: 7. This CDR3 is CASSQADLAGAYNEQFF. The DNA of the CDR3 is TGCGCCAGCAGCCAAGCCGATCTAGCGGGGGCTTACAATGAGCAGTTCTTC.

This clonotype is a singleton in its sample. The CDR3 nucleotides read TGTGCCAGCAGGCCGAGCGGGGGCCTCTCCTACGAGCAGTACGTC. The encoded protein is CASRPSGGLSYEQYV. The chain combines TRBV5-5 with TRBJ2-7, with TRBD2 identical over 8 bases. Trimming removed 5 bases from V and 0 bases from J; junction bases left unmatched: 7. The CDR3 runs to 15 residues. The germline V gene encodes CDR1 SGHKS and CDR2 YYEKEE (reference sequence).

This clonotype was picked up a small number of times. This sequence joins TRBV19 and TRBJ1-2, with D perhaps matching TRBD1 (5 bases). Germline CDR1 reads LNHDA; CDR2 reads SQIVND (reference sequence). The CDR3 length is 15 residues. V gave up 2 bases and J gave up 3 bases, with 13 bases separating them. CDR3 DNA: TGTGCCAGTAGTATATCGGGTGACAGCTACTATGGCTACACCTTC. It is translated as CASSISGDSYYGYTF.

The V and J genes are TRBV2 and TRBJ2-5; D not certain. Germline values: CDR1 SNHLY, CDR2 FYNNEI. V was shortened by 8 bases and J by 5 bases, with 24 bases between the two germline ends. This CDR3 region has 16 residues. In DNA form, the CDR3 reads TGTGCCAGCCCGACGAATCGACATAAGGAGCCCGAGACCCAGTACTTC. The encoded protein is CASPTNRHKEPETQYF.

This clonotype came up a few times. The chain uses TRBV11-3 and TRBJ2-1, with D perhaps being TRBD1 or TRBD2 (5 bases each). CDR3 length: 15 amino acids. The V gene lost 3 bases and the J gene lost 4 bases, with 13 bases spanning the gap. From germline, CDR1 is SGHNT and CDR2 YENEEA. CDR3 in DNA: TGTGCCAGCAGCTTTGTACATGGGGGATACAATGAGCAGTTCTTC. This gives the protein CASSFVHGGYNEQFF.

The rearrangement links TRBV15 to TRBJ2-1, with D unresolved. The V end lost 0 bases, the J end lost 8 bases, and 8 bases lay between the germline ends. Per the germline V gene, CDR1 is LNHNV and CDR2 is YYDKDF (reference sequence). The CDR3 consists of 13 residues. Written as DNA, the CDR3 is TGTGCCACCAGCAGAGATGTACCCGATGAGCAGTTCTTC. It codes for CATSRDVPDEQFF.

This clonotype was observed a handful of times. The rearrangement links TRBV13 to TRBJ2-5; TRBD2 aligns across 10 bases. The CDR3 totals 15 residues. Unmatched junction bases numbered 2, after V lost 2 bases and J lost 2 bases. From germline, CDR1 is PRHDT and CDR2 FYEKMQ (reference sequence). CDR3 DNA: TGTGCCAGCAGCTTACTGGGACTAGCGCAAGAGACCCAGTACTTC. This sequence encodes CASSLLGLAQETQYF. The complete variable domain, with remaining parts taken from reference TRBV13 and TRBJ2-5, reads AAGVIQSPRHLIKEKRETATLKCYPIPRHDTVYWYQQGPGQDPQFLISFYEKMQSDKGSIPDRFSAQQFSDYHSELNMSSLELGDSALYFCASSLLGLAQETQYFGPGTRLLVL.